These 2 T cell receptor beta chains originate from one sample sequenced in a study of blood T cells in healthy people across ages. Primed by a sample-barcoded 5' primer and a J-beta primer mix, a second PCR proceeded for roughly 7 to 11 cycles. One entry per CDR3 protein, called by TCRdb with MiXCR from the 5' RACE reads. The data contain 500,000 to 600,000 distinct CDR3 sequences, 27% of them singletons. The sequenced sample was blood. These receptor sequences come from a woman between 65 and 79 years old in good health.

This clonotype was seen many times. V usage is TRBV29-1 and J usage is TRBJ2-7, with D perhaps assigned TRBD1 or TRBD2 (6 bases each). V was trimmed by 3 bases and J by 1 base, leaving 13 bases between them. The CDR3 is 14 amino acids. Germline assignment: CDR1 SQVTM and CDR2 ANQGSEA. The CDR3 spells CSVDSGAYSYEQYF. The CDR3 DNA sequence: TGCAGCGTTGATTCGGGGGCCTATTCCTACGAGCAGTACTTC.

The chain uses TRBV7-9 and TRBJ1-2; D unresolved. The germline V gene has CDR1 SEHNR and CDR2 FQNEAQ (reference sequence). Trimming took off 5 bases at V and 2 bases at J, with 12 bases between the two ends. CDR3 size: 14 residues. CDR3: CASSLPGGNYGYTF. In nucleotides, the CDR3 is TGTGCCAGCAGCCTGCCCGGCGGGAACTATGGCTACACCTTC.